What follows is one T cell receptor (beta chain) and its context. The data derive from a study of neoadjuvant anti-PD-1 for oral cavity cancer. Time point meaning: after neoadjuvant nivolumab, at surgical resection. Some clones are missing from TCRdb's copy, which holds only in-frame ones; the method was immunoSEQ multiplex PCR. This sample has 10,000 to 15,000 clones, with 60% to 75% found just once. The CDR3 extends over 15 amino acids. Germline V gives CDR1 SGDLS, CDR2 YYNGEE. J was trimmed by 0 bases and V by 4 bases; bases with no gene match: 3. The TCR comes from a person aged 35-79 years with oral cavity squamous cell carcinoma. The chain combines TRBV9 with TRBJ1-2, with TRBD1 matching 10 bases. The sequences come from PBMCs, collected after nivolumab (anti-PD-1) treatment. CDR3 in amino acids: CASSFGQGANYGYTF. The CDR3 coding sequence is TGTGCCAGCAGCTTCGGACAGGGGGCTAACTATGGCTACACCTTC.